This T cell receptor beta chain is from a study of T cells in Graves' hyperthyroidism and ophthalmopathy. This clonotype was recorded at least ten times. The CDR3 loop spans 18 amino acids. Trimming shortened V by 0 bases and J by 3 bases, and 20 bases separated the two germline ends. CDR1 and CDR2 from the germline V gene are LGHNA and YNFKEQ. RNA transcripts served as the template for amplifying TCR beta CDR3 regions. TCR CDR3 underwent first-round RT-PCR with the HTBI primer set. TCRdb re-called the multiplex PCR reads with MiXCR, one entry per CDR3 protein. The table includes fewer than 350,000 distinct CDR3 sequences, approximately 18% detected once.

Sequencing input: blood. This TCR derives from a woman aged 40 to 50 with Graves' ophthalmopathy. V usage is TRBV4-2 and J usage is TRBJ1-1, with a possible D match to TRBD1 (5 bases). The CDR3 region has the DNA TGTGCCAGCAGCCAAGAAGGGGTTGCGGGAGGTCCAGACACTGAAGCTTTCTTT. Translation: CASSQEGVAGGPDTEAFF.